What follows are 21 T cell receptor beta chains derived from one specimen sequenced in a study of regulatory T cells in long-lasting Graves disease. Time point meaning: persistent/refractory GD, antithyroid drugs over 5 years with positive TRAb. RNA isolated from PBMCs was used to make the TCR library. Building of the TCR beta libraries involved iRepertoire HTBI primers and Arm-PCR of CDR3 regions. Each CDR3 protein gets one entry after TCRdb re-called the multiplex PCR reads with MiXCR. The table records around 400,000 distinct CDR3 sequences, roughly 24% of them present only once. Sequences were derived from peripheral blood mononuclear cells (PBMCs), sampled when the disease was refractory, from a patient treated with antithyroid drugs. The receptor source for this set is a woman between 40 and 55 years old with Graves disease.

This clonotype was picked up a small number of times. The V and J genes are TRBV6-1 and TRBJ1-2, with D possibly TRBD1 on 5 matching bases. The CDR3 loop spans 12 amino acids. V shed 6 bases and J shed 8 bases, with 13 bases lying between them. The germline gives CDR1 MNHNS, CDR2 SASEGT. CDR3 sequence (DNA): TGTGCCAGCAGCAGCGGGGGAGGCGGCTACACCTTC. Protein sequence: CASSSGGGGYTF.

V gene TRBV18 combines with J gene TRBJ2-5; a possible D gene is TRBD2 (6 bases). Germline V lookup: CDR1 KGHSH, CDR2 LQKENI. V gave up 4 bases and J gave up 5 bases, with 11 bases separating them. The CDR3 extends over 13 amino acids. The CDR3 spells CASSRSGGETQYF. The CDR3 nucleotides are TGTGCCAGCTCACGGTCAGGAGGGGAGACCCAGTACTTC.

This clonotype occurred many times. The chain joins TRBV10-1 to TRBJ2-5, with 7 bases lining up with TRBD1. Germline V gene data show CDR1 as WNHNN and CDR2 as SYGVQD (reference sequence). This CDR3 region has 16 residues. V was clipped by 4 bases and J by 7 bases; unmatched bases: 15. Here the CDR3 DNA reads TGCGCCAGCAGTGGGGGCCGACAGGGCAATTTTGGGACCCAGTACTTC. This sequence encodes CASSGGRQGNFGTQYF.

The chain recombines TRBV5-4 with TRBJ2-4; no firm D call. V gave up 4 bases and J gave up 9 bases, with 14 bases separating them. The CDR3 runs to 13 residues. CDR1 and CDR2 from the germline V gene are SGHNT and YYREEE (reference sequence). The CDR3 nucleotides read TGTGCCAGCAGCCCCCCCGTGGGTAGCATTCAGTACTTC. This translates into CASSPPVGSIQYF.

This clonotype was recorded a few times. The chain links TRBV30 to TRBJ2-7; 9 nucleotides align to TRBD2. This CDR3 is 14 amino acids long. V shed 0 bases, J shed 2 bases, and the junction held 2 bases outside the gene matches. CDR1 is GTSNPN, CDR2 SVGIG, per germline (reference sequence). For the CDR3, the DNA is TGTGCCTGGAGTGTAGTAGCGGGAGCCTACGAGCAGTACTTC. It is translated as CAWSVVAGAYEQYF.

With regard to this clonotype: A read error is possible here, since a much larger clone lies one base away. The chain couples TRBV2 to TRBJ1-1, with D possibly being TRBD1 (6 bases). From germline, CDR1 is SNHLY and CDR2 FYNNEI. This CDR3 spans 16 amino acids. V was trimmed by 6 bases and J by 5 bases, leaving 22 bases between them. The CDR3 protein is CASRKRGALVRTEAFF. CDR3 nucleotides: TGTGCCAGCAGAAAACGGGGGGCTCTAGTTAGGACTGAAGCTTTCTTT.

This clonotype has only a few counts. The chain is built from TRBV13 and TRBJ1-5; D is unclear. V dropped 5 bases and J dropped 10 bases, with 15 bases sitting between them. This CDR3 comprises 13 residues. Germline assignment: CDR1 PRHDT and CDR2 FYEKMQ (reference sequence). CDR3 sequence: CASSPTFGGPQHF. CDR3 DNA: TGTGCCAGCAGCCCCACGTTCGGAGGACCCCAGCATTTT.

This clonotype has more than one count but fewer than ten. J is TRBJ2-3 and V is TRBV6-1, with 9 nucleotides matching TRBD1. The CDR3 is 16 amino acids. V shed 4 bases, J shed 3 bases, and the junction held 8 bases outside the gene matches. Germline assignment: CDR1 MNHNS and CDR2 SASEGT. The CDR3 here is CASSAAAGTGTDTQYF. As DNA, the CDR3 is TGTGCCAGCAGTGCCGCAGCCGGGACAGGGACAGATACGCAGTATTTT.

In this sample, this clonotype turned up many times. The V gene is TRBV28, the J gene TRBJ1-5; D may be TRBD1 (5 bases). Germline V gene data show CDR1 as MDHEN and CDR2 as SYDVKM. Trimming shortened V by 0 bases and J by 1 base, and 10 bases separated the two germline ends. The CDR3 totals 16 residues. The CDR3 DNA follows: TGTGCCAGCAGTTTATGGGGGGGAGGGAGCAATCAGCCCCAGCATTTT. Amino acids: CASSLWGGGSNQPQHF.

The chain carries TRBV25-1 and TRBJ2-7, with D unclear. Trimming took off 1 base at V and 0 bases at J, with 10 bases between the two ends. Germline assignment: CDR1 MGHDK and CDR2 SYGVNS. CDR3 length equals 15 residues. The CDR3 sequence is CASSEWLQTSYEQYF. CDR3 DNA sequence: TGTGCCAGCAGTGAATGGTTACAGACCTCCTACGAGCAGTACTTC.

The rearrangement links TRBV28 to TRBJ2-1, with D perhaps being TRBD1 or TRBD2 (5 bases each). This CDR3 is built from 16 residues. Trimming took 3 bases from V and 0 from J, leaving 12 bases between them. In germline, CDR1 is MDHEN, CDR2 SYDVKM. The CDR3 protein is CASSFPGTSSYNEQFF. CDR3 bases: TGTGCCAGCAGTTTCCCGGGGACCAGCTCCTACAATGAGCAGTTCTTC. Using reference TRBV28 and TRBJ2-1 for the parts outside the CDR3, the full variable domain is DVKVTQSSRYLVKRTGEKVFLECVQDMDHENMFWYRQDPGLGLRLIYFSYDVKMKEKGDIPEGYSVSREKKERFSLILESASTNQTSMYLCASSFPGTSSYNEQFFGPGTRLTVL.

This clonotype was seen a handful of times. The V gene is TRBV7-9, the J gene TRBJ1-1, with 8 positions matching TRBD1. Germline-derived CDR1 and CDR2 are SEHNR and FQNEAQ (reference sequence). This CDR3 spans 11 amino acids. The J segment lost 10 bases and the V segment lost 3 bases, leaving 1 base of the junction unmatched. The CDR3 coding sequence is TGTGCCAGCAGCTTCACAGGGGGAGCTTTCTTT. Its translation is CASSFTGGAFF.

This chain connects TRBV12-3 or TRBV12-4 to TRBJ2-1; D remains ambiguous. This CDR3 has 12 residues. Trimming removed 1 base at V and 10 bases at J, with 8 bases between. CDR3 nucleotide sequence: TGTGCCAGCAGTTTAGACGGTTACGAGCAGTTCTTC. This sequence encodes CASSLDGYEQFF.

This clonotype was detected only a few times. The chain employs TRBV5-5 and TRBJ1-1, with 12 positions matching TRBD1. Losses at the gene ends were 2 bases for V and 1 base for J; bases not matched to a gene: 6. Germline CDR1 is SGHKS and CDR2 is YYEKEE (reference sequence). This CDR3 contains 17 residues. CDR3 region: CASSFRDRGHGNTEAFF. CDR3 nucleotides: TGTGCCAGCAGCTTCCGGGACAGGGGGCACGGGAACACTGAAGCTTTCTTT.

This clonotype was counted at least ten times. The genes are TRBV2 and TRBJ2-1, with 9 bases fitting TRBD2. V lost 5 bases, J lost 7 bases, and 9 bases stayed unmatched. CDR3 length equals 15 residues. From germline, CDR1 is SNHLY and CDR2 FYNNEI. The CDR3 region is CASSILAGRVNEQFF. The CDR3 bases are TGTGCCAGCAGTATTCTAGCGGGAAGAGTGAATGAGCAGTTCTTC.

The table lists this clonotype with a few counts. V usage is TRBV6-5 and J usage is TRBJ1-2; perhaps TRBD1 as D (6 bases). The CDR3 consists of 15 residues. CDR1 and CDR2 (germline): MNHEY, SVGAGI. V was cut by 2 bases and J by 5 bases, with 15 bases left in between. CDR3 region: CASSYKLGDKYGYTF. Here the CDR3 DNA reads TGTGCCAGCAGTTACAAGCTCGGGGACAAATATGGCTACACCTTC.

The chain links TRBV27 to TRBJ2-7; the match to TRBD2 covers 12 bases. Trimming at V came to 6 bases and at J to 5 bases, leaving 14 bases not matched to a gene. CDR1 MNHEY and CDR2 SMNVEV come from the germline V gene (reference sequence). The CDR3 runs 17 residues. For the CDR3, the DNA is TGTGCCAGCAGGGCTATAGGGCTAGCGGGAGGGATCGACGAGCAGTACTTC. The encoded protein is CASRAIGLAGGIDEQYF.

This clonotype has at least ten counts. V and J are TRBV6-1 and TRBJ1-6; D is unresolved. CDR1 and CDR2 (germline): MNHNS, SASEGT. Trimming cost V 5 bases and J 7 bases, with 12 bases left between them. The CDR3 spans 14 residues. This chain's CDR3 is CASSRYLGNSPLHF. Here the CDR3 DNA reads TGTGCCAGCAGTCGATACCTGGGGAATTCACCCCTCCACTTT.

This clonotype was detected ten times or more. This chain uses TRBV6-5 with TRBJ2-5; D may be TRBD2 (5 bases). This CDR3 contains 14 residues. Trimming took 1 base from V and 1 from J, leaving 7 bases between them. Per germline, CDR1 MNHEY and CDR2 SVGAGI. CDR3 DNA sequence: TGTGCCAGCAGTTACTTTGGAGGCCAAGAGACCCAGTACTTC. Its translation is CASSYFGGQETQYF.

This clonotype was seen many times. The V gene is TRBV12-3 or TRBV12-4, the J gene TRBJ2-5, with D hard to call. The V end was cut by 1 base, the J end by 1 base, with 7 bases between. The CDR3 has 14 amino acids. CDR3 bases: TGTGCCAGCAGTTTAGGGACCGGCCAAGAGACCCAGTACTTC. The encoded protein is CASSLGTGQETQYF.

The chain employs TRBV7-3 and TRBJ2-2; unclear D gene. With 5 bases removed from V and 2 bases from J, the gap between germline ends came to 9 bases. The CDR3 sequence is 14 residues long. The V gene's germline CDR1 is SGHTA and CDR2 FQGTGA. CDR3 sequence reads: CASSRTDNTGELFF. The CDR3 nucleotides are TGTGCCAGCAGCCGGACGGATAACACCGGGGAGCTGTTTTTT.